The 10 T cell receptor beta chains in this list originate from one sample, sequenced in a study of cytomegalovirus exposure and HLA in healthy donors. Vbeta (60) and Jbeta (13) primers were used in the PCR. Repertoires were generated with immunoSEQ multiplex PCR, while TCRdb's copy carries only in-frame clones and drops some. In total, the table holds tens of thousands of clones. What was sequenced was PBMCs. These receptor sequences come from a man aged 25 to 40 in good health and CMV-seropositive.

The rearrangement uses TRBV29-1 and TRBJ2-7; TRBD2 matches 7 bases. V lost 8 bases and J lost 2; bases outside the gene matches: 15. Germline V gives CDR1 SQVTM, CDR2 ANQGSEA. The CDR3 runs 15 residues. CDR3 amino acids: CSITQVAGNAYEQYF. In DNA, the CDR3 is TGCAGCATAACGCAGGTAGCGGGCAACGCCTACGAGCAGTACTTC.

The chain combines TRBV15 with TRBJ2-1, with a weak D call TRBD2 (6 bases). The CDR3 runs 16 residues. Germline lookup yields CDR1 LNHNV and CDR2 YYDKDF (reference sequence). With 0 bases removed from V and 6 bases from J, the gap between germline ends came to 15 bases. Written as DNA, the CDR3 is TGTGCCACCAGCAGAGATCGTGATGTCGGGGGCAATGAGCAGTTCTTC. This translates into CATSRDRDVGGNEQFF.

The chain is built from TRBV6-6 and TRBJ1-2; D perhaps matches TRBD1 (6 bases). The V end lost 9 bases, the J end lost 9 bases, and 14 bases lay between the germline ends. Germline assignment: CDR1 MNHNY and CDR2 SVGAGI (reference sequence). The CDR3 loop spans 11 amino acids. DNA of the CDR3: TGTGCCAGAAGGATACAGGGAAGCTACACCTTC. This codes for CARRIQGSYTF.

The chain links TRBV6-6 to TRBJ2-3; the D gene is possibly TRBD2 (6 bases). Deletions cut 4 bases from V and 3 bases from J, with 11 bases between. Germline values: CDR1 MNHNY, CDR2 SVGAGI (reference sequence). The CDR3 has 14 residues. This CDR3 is CASSSGVVTDTQYF. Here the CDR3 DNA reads TGTGCCAGCAGTTCGGGAGTAGTTACAGATACGCAGTATTTT.

The CDR3 DNA sequence: TGTGCCAGCAGTCAAGGGACAGAGATACTTGGCTACACCTTC. Protein product: CASSQGTEILGYTF. This chain connects TRBV7-9 to TRBJ1-2, with TRBD1 matching over 7 bases. CDR3 size: 14 residues. Germline trimming cut 6 bases from V and 7 bases from J; bases unmatched to any gene: 11. Germline CDR1 SEHNR, CDR2 FQNEAQ (reference sequence).

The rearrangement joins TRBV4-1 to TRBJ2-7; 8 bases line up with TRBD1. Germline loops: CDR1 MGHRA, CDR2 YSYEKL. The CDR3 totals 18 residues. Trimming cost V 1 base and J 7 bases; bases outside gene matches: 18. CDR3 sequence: CASSQGRLGDRLVGEQYF. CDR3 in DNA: TGCGCCAGCAGCCAAGGCAGGCTGGGGGACAGGTTGGTTGGGGAGCAGTACTTC.

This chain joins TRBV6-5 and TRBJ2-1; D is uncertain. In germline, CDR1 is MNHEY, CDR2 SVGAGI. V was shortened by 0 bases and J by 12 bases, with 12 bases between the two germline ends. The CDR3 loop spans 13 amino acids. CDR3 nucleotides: TGTGCCAGCAGTTACTCGAAGTCCGCGGTGCAGTTCTTC. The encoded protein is CASSYSKSAVQFF.

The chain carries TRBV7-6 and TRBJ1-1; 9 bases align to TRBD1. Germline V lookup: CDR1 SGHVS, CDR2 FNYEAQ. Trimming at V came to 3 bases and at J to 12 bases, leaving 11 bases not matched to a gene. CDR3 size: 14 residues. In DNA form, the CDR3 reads TGTGCCAGCAGCTTCCGCCCGGGACAGGGTCAGACTTTCTTT. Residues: CASSFRPGQGQTFF. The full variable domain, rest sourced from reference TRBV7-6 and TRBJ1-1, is GAGVSQSPRYKVTKRGQDVALRCDPISGHVSLYWYRQALGQGPEFLTYFNYEAQQDKSGLPNDRFSAERPEGSISTLTIQRTEQRDSAMYRCASSFRPGQGQTFFGQGTRLTVV.

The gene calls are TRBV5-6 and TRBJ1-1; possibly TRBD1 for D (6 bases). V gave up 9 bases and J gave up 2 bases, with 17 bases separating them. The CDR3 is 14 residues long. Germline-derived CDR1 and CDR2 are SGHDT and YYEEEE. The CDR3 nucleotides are TGTGCCACCCAAGGGGGGGGATTTAACACTGAAGCTTTCTTT. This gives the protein CATQGGGFNTEAFF.

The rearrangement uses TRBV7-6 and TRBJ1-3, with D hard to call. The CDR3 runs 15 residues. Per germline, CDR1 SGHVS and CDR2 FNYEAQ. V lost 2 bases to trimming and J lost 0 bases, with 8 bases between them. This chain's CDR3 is CASSLSVVSGNTIYF. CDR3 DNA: TGTGCCAGCAGCTTATCGGTGGTCTCTGGAAACACCATATATTTT. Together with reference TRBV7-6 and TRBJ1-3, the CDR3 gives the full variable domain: GAGVSQSPRYKVTKRGQDVALRCDPISGHVSLYWYRQALGQGPEFLTYFNYEAQQDKSGLPNDRFSAERPEGSISTLTIQRTEQRDSAMYRCASSLSVVSGNTIYFGEGSWLTVV.